The following is a T cell receptor (beta chain) sequence with its context. This entry belongs to a study of blood T cell repertoires in COVID-19. V shed 5 bases and J 0 bases; nucleotides not matched to a gene: 7. Germline values: CDR1 MNHEY, CDR2 SMNVEV (reference sequence). The CDR3 consists of 16 residues. Here immunoSEQ multiplex PCR was the method, and the copy in TCRdb shows in-frame clones only, minus some. This table holds roughly 160,000 clones, around 80% found once. The rearrangement uses TRBV27 and TRBJ2-4; 7 bases align to TRBD1. The clonotype comes from a man between 45 and 60 years old who had recovered from COVID-19. Sequencing was performed on PBMCs or T cells enriched from blood (not recorded which). This CDR3 reads CASSHQTGLAKNIQYF. CDR3 DNA sequence: TGTGCCAGCAGTCACCAGACAGGGTTAGCCAAAAACATTCAGTACTTC.